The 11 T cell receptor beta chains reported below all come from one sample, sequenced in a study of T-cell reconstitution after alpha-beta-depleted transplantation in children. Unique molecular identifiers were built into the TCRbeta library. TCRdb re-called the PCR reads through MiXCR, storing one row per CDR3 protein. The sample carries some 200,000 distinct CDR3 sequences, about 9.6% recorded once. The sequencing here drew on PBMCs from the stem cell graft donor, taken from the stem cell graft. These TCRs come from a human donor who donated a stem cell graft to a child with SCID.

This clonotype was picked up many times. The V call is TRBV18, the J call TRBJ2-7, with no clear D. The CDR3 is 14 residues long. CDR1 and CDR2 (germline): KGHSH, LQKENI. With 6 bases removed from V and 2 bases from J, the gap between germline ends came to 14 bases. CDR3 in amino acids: CASSRPDGAYEQYF. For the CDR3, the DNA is TGTGCCAGCTCCCGGCCGGACGGAGCCTACGAGCAGTACTTC.

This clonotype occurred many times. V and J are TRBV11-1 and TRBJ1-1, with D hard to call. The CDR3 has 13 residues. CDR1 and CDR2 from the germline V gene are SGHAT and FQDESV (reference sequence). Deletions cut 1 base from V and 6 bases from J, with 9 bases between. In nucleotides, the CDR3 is TGTGCCAGCAGCTTAGGGGCTGGGGCTGAAGCTTTCTTT. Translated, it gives CASSLGAGAEAFF.

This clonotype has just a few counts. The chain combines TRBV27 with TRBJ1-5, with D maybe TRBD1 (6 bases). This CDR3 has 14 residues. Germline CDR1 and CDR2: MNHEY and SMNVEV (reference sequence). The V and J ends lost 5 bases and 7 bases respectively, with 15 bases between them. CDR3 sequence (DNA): TGTGCCAGCAGTCGAGTACAGGGAGGACAGCCCCAGCATTTT. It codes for CASSRVQGGQPQHF.

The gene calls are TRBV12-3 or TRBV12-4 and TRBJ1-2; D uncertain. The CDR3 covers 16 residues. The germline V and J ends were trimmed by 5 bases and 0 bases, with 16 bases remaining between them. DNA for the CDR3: TGTGCCAGCAGTCCCCGTGGGAGGGTGGCTAACTATGGCTACACCTTC. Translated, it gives CASSPRGRVANYGYTF.

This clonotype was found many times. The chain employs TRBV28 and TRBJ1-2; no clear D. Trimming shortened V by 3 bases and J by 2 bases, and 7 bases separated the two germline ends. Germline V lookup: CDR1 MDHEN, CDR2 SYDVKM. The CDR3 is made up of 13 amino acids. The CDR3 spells CASSLVTNYGYTF. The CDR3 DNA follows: TGTGCCAGCAGTTTGGTAACGAACTATGGCTACACCTTC.

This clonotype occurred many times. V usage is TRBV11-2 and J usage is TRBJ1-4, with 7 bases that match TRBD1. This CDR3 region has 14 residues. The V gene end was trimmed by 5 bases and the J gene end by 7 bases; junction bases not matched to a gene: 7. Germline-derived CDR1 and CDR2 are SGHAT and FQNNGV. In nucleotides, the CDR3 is TGTGCCAGCAGCCCAGGGGGATTCGTTGAAAAACTGTTTTTT. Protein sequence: CASSPGGFVEKLFF.

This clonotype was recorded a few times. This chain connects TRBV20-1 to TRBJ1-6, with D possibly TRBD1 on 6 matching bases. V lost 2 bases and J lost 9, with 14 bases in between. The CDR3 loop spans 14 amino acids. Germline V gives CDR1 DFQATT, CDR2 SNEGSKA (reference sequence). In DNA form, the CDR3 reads TGCAGTGCTAGACCGGGACAATTGGTTTCACCCCTCCACTTT. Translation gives CSARPGQLVSPLHF.

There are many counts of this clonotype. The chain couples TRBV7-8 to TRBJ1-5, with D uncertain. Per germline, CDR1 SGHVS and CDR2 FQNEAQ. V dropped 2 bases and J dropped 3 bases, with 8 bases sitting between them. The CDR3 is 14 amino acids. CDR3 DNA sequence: TGTGCCAGCAGCTTAAACGGATACAATCAGCCCCAGCATTTT. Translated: CASSLNGYNQPQHF.

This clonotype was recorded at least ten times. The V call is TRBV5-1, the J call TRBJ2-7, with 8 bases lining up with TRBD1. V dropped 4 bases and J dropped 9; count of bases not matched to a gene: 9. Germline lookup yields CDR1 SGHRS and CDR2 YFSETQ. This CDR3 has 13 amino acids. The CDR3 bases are TGCGCCAGCAGCCCTAGACAGGGGACCGCGCAGTACTTC. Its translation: CASSPRQGTAQYF.

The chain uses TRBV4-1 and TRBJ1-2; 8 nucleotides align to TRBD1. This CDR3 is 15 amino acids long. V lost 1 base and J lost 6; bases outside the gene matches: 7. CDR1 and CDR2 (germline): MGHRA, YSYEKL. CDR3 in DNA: TGCGCCAGCAGCCAAGCCGGCAGGGGGCATCATGGCTACACCTTC. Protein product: CASSQAGRGHHGYTF.

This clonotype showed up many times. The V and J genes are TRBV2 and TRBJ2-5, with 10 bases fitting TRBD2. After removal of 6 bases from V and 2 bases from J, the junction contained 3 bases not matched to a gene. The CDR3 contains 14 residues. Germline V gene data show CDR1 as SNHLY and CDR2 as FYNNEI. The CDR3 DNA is TGTGCCAGCAGACTAGCGGGGATACAAGAGACCCAGTACTTC. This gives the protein CASRLAGIQETQYF.